The 23 T cell receptor beta chains reported below all come from one sample, sequenced in a study of regulatory T cells in long-lasting Graves disease. In building TCR beta libraries, iRepertoire HTBI primers were used together with Arm-PCR of CDR3 regions. TCRdb processed the multiplex PCR reads anew with MiXCR; each CDR3 protein has one entry. This table has 680,000 or so distinct CDR3 sequences, 15% to 20% appearing once. Time point of the sample: newly diagnosed GD, antithyroid drugs for less than 3 months. RNA from PBMCs was the source of the TCR library. The data were also submitted as part of a second study, on T cells in Graves' hyperthyroidism and ophthalmopathy.

Here the sequenced sample was peripheral blood mononuclear cells (PBMCs), taken at new diagnosis, from a patient treated with antithyroid drugs. Receptors originate from a woman in her 30s with Graves disease.

This chain connects TRBV7-3 to TRBJ2-3, with a weak D call TRBD1 (5 bases). Germline CDR1 and CDR2: SGHTA and FQGTGA. The CDR3 loop spans 15 amino acids. Deletions cut 4 bases from V and 1 base from J, with 12 bases between. The CDR3: CASSSTALRTDTQYF. Here the CDR3 DNA reads TGTGCCAGCAGCTCGACAGCCCTACGCACAGATACGCAGTATTTT.

This clonotype was detected only a few times. The J gene is TRBJ2-7, the V gene TRBV19; TRBD1 matches 9 bases. The germline V gene encodes CDR1 LNHDA and CDR2 SQIVND (reference sequence). The V and J ends lost 10 bases and 2 bases, in that order; junction bases with no gene match: 12. CDR3 length: 15 amino acids. The CDR3 DNA follows: TGTGCCACCAGCGTGGGGACAGGGCCCACCTACGAGCAGTACTTC. Translation: CATSVGTGPTYEQYF. Combining the CDR3 with reference TRBV19 and TRBJ2-7 gives the whole variable domain DGGITQSPKYLFRKEGQNVTLSCEQNLNHDAMYWYRQDPGQGLRLIYYSQIVNDFQKGDIAEGYSVSREKKESFPLTVTSAQKNPTAFYLCATSVGTGPTYEQYFGPGTRLTVT.

As regards this clonotype: One base away lies a much larger clone, so this may be a sequencing read error. The chain recombines TRBV7-9 with TRBJ2-3; TRBD1 is a possible D gene (7 bases). The length of the CDR3 is 14 residues. Germline V gives CDR1 SEHNR, CDR2 FQNEAQ (reference sequence). CDR3: CAGSRGTDQDTQYF. DNA for the CDR3: TGTGCCGGCAGCCGCGGGACAGACCAGGATACGCAGTATTTT.

There are a few counts of this clonotype. This chain links TRBV29-1 with TRBJ2-1; TRBD2 matches 8 bases. Germline trimming cut 3 bases from V and 3 bases from J; bases unmatched to any gene: 10. Germline V lookup: CDR1 SQVTM, CDR2 ANQGSEA. CDR3 size: 16 residues. The CDR3 DNA reads as TGCAGCGTTGATGGAGTTCGAGCGGGGGTCTACAATGAGCAGTTCTTC. Protein product: CSVDGVRAGVYNEQFF.

This clonotype was recorded at least ten times. This sequence joins TRBV7-9 and TRBJ1-3, with D unclear. V lost 5 bases and J 7 bases, leaving 12 bases between the germline ends. The CDR3 length is 13 residues. Germline V gene sequence: CDR1 SEHNR, CDR2 FQNEAQ (reference sequence). In DNA form, the CDR3 reads TGTGCCAGCAGCCAAGGACTCGGTAACACCATATATTTT. This sequence encodes CASSQGLGNTIYF.

The chain carries TRBV28 and TRBJ2-3; D gene uncertain. Germline CDR1 MDHEN, CDR2 SYDVKM. Trimming removed 5 bases at V and 1 base at J, with 13 bases between. The CDR3 runs 15 residues. CDR3 amino acids: CASSEIEPGTDTQYF. The CDR3 coding sequence is TGTGCCAGCAGTGAGATAGAACCGGGCACAGATACGCAGTATTTT.

This chain joins TRBV6-5 and TRBJ2-1; 11 bases are a match to TRBD2. The V gene's germline CDR1 is MNHEY and CDR2 SVGAGI. Losses at the gene ends were 4 bases for V and 7 bases for J; bases not matched to a gene: 6. The CDR3 has 15 residues. DNA for the CDR3: TGTGCCAGCAGTTTTACTAGCGGGAGAGCGAATGAGCAGTTCTTC. Protein: CASSFTSGRANEQFF.

This clonotype was detected only a few times. Mismatch with germline at one junction end may stem from a read error. The gene calls are TRBV5-1 and TRBJ1-2, with a possible D match to TRBD1 (5 bases). This CDR3 region has 16 residues. Germline-derived CDR1 and CDR2 are SGHRS and YFSETQ. CDR3 DNA: TGTGCCACTTCGCAGGGCCCAGGTTATCAAAACTATGGCTACACCTTC. It is translated as CATSQGPGYQNYGYTF. Supplemented by reference TRBV5-1 and TRBJ1-2, the full variable domain reads KAGVTQTPRYLIKTRGQQVTLSCSPISGHRSVSWYQQTPGQGLQFLFEYFSETQRNKGNFPGRFSGRQFSNSRSEMNVSTLELGDSALYLCATSQGPGYQNYGYTFGSGTRLTVV.

The table lists this clonotype with a few counts. The chain couples TRBV20-1 to TRBJ2-1; TRBD2 aligns across 12 bases. The CDR3 length is 15 residues. Germline-derived CDR1 and CDR2 are DFQATT and SNEGSKA (reference sequence). V lost 0 bases to trimming and J lost 8 bases; unmatched junction nucleotides: 5. CDR3 in DNA: TGCAGTGCTAGAGACAGGACTAGCGGGATACATGAGCAGTTCTTC. Its translation is CSARDRTSGIHEQFF.

This clonotype was found a few times. The chain joins TRBV5-1 to TRBJ1-1; D is perhaps TRBD1 (5 bases). Germline assignment: CDR1 SGHRS and CDR2 YFSETQ. Deletions cut 4 bases from V and 5 bases from J, with 18 bases between. The CDR3 is 15 amino acids. The CDR3 sequence is CASSTERGGVTEAFF. CDR3 coding DNA: TGCGCCAGCAGCACGGAAAGGGGAGGGGTAACTGAAGCTTTCTTT.

Of note for this clonotype: Its ends do not fully match the called genes, so a read error is possible. V gene TRBV15 combines with J gene TRBJ2-2, with TRBD2 matching 9 bases. The germline CDR1 and CDR2 sequences are LNHNV and YYDKDF (reference sequence). This CDR3 has 15 amino acids. The CDR3 coding sequence is TGTGCCACCAGTAGAGGGGCGGGAGGGCCGTGGGAGCTGTTTTTT. It translates to CATSRGAGGPWELFF.

J is TRBJ2-7 and V is TRBV10-3; 12 nucleotides match TRBD2. The ends lost 6 bases at V and 0 bases at J; junction bases unmatched: 3. CDR3 size: 15 residues. CDR1 is ENHRY and CDR2 is SYGVKD in the germline V gene. For the CDR3, the DNA is TGTGCCATCAGCCCGACTAGCGGGAGCTCCTACGAGCAGTACTTC. Translation gives CAISPTSGSSYEQYF.

For this clonotype: One end of the junction does not line up with germline, which may come from a read error. The V and J genes are TRBV20-1 and TRBJ1-5; the match to TRBD1 covers 7 bases. The CDR3 consists of 17 residues. Germline CDR1 and CDR2: DFQATT and SNEGSKA (reference sequence). CDR3 residues: CSALDTRGSYSNQPRHF. The CDR3 region has the DNA TGCAGTGCGTTAGATACCAGGGGGTCCTATAGCAATCAGCCCCGGCATTTT.

This clonotype has a handful of counts. One junction end does not reproduce the germline sequence, and a read error may be involved. This chain links TRBV7-3 with TRBJ2-7, with TRBD1 identical over 7 bases. The CDR3 is 13 residues long. Germline CDR1 SGHTA, CDR2 FQGTGA. The CDR3 DNA reads TGTGCCGGCAGCTTGGGGACAGCCAACGAGCAGTACTTC. Its translation is CAGSLGTANEQYF.

This clonotype showed up many times. V and J are TRBV24-1 and TRBJ2-1; 12 bases are shared with TRBD2. CDR1 KGHDR and CDR2 SFDVKD come from the germline V gene. The CDR3 has 16 residues. Trimming removed 2 bases from V and 8 bases from J; junction bases left unmatched: 6. The CDR3, as DNA: TGTGCCACCAGTGATTCCGCTTGGACTAGCGGGGATGAGCAGTTCTTC. It encodes CATSDSAWTSGDEQFF.

V gene TRBV3-1 combines with J gene TRBJ2-5; D call uncertain. Germline CDR1 is LGHDT and CDR2 is YNNKEL (reference sequence). The CDR3 sequence is 15 residues long. V gave up 2 bases and J gave up 2 bases, with 12 bases separating them. The CDR3 here is CASSQHRQSQETQYF. Written as DNA, the CDR3 is TGTGCCAGCAGCCAACATCGCCAGTCACAAGAGACCCAGTACTTC.

This clonotype was detected ten times or more. CDR3 amino acids: CASSEAFSRGVNQPQHF. In DNA form, the CDR3 reads TGTGCCAGCAGTGAAGCGTTTTCACGGGGCGTGAATCAGCCCCAGCATTTT. This chain joins TRBV2 and TRBJ1-5, with a possible D match to TRBD1 (5 bases). The CDR3 is 17 amino acids. The germline V gene has CDR1 SNHLY and CDR2 FYNNEI. Trimming stripped 0 bases from V and 4 bases from J, with 16 bases between.

In this sample, this clonotype turned up many times. The chain couples TRBV2 to TRBJ2-1, with 9 bases matching TRBD2. V shed 3 bases and J 4 bases; nucleotides not matched to a gene: 10. The CDR3 sequence is 17 residues long. Germline CDR1 reads SNHLY; CDR2 reads FYNNEI. The CDR3 bases are TGTGCCAGCAGTGACAGGAGAGCGACTAGCGGTTACAATGAGCAGTTCTTC. It translates to CASSDRRATSGYNEQFF.

This clonotype was recorded a few times. The chain couples TRBV12-3 or TRBV12-4 to TRBJ1-6; D unresolved. V lost 7 bases, J lost 7 bases, and 11 bases lay in between. The CDR3 is 13 amino acids. The CDR3 nucleotides read TGTGCCAGCATGGAACGGAAGAATTCACCCCTCCACTTT. Its translation: CASMERKNSPLHF.

With respect to this clonotype: A much larger clone lies one base from this, so it may be a read error. The chain combines TRBV28 with TRBJ1-5; TRBD1 agrees at 10 bases. Germline values: CDR1 MDHEN, CDR2 SYDVKM. The CDR3 contains 18 residues. The junction had 16 bases not matched to a gene; V was cut back by 4 bases and J by 7 bases. This chain's CDR3 is CASSSSGTGDEIEQPQHF. The CDR3 coding sequence is TGTGCCAGCAGTTCCTCCGGGACAGGGGATGAAATAGAACAGCCCCAGCATTTT.

Many counts were recorded for this clonotype. The CDR3 nucleotides read TGCGCCAGCAGCCTGCAGGGAGCTGAAGCTTTCTTT. This encodes CASSLQGAEAFF. The chain joins TRBV5-1 to TRBJ1-1, with D possibly matching TRBD1 (5 bases). Between the trimmed V and J ends, which lost 4 bases and 6 bases, there was a span of 10 bases. The germline V gene encodes CDR1 SGHRS and CDR2 YFSETQ. This CDR3 has 12 residues. The full variable domain, with the rest looked up from reference TRBV5-1 and TRBJ1-1, is KAGVTQTPRYLIKTRGQQVTLSCSPISGHRSVSWYQQTPGQGLQFLFEYFSETQRNKGNFPGRFSGRQFSNSRSEMNVSTLELGDSALYLCASSLQGAEAFFGQGTRLTVV.

The chain has TRBV5-1 and TRBJ2-2; 13 nucleotides line up with TRBD2. Germline V gives CDR1 SGHRS, CDR2 YFSETQ. The CDR3 runs to 15 residues. Trimming removed 2 bases from V and 7 bases from J; junction bases left unmatched: 2. CDR3 coding DNA: TGCGCCAGCAGCTTAAGGACTAGCGGGGGCGGGGAGCTGTTTTTT. Its translation is CASSLRTSGGGELFF.

The V and J genes are TRBV18 and TRBJ2-1; 9 bases map to TRBD1. Germline V CDR1 and CDR2: KGHSH, LQKENI. This CDR3 has 15 amino acids. With V trimmed by 5 bases and J by 5 bases, 7 bases remained unmatched. In DNA, the CDR3 is TGTGCCAGCTCAGCGGGACAGGGTTTAAACAATGAGCAGTTCTTC. Translating it yields CASSAGQGLNNEQFF. The full variable domain, rest sourced from reference TRBV18 and TRBJ2-1, is NAGVMQNPRHLVRRRGQEARLRCSPMKGHSHVYWYRQLPEEGLKFMVYLQKENIIDESGMPKERFSAEFPKEGPSILRIQQVVRGDSAAYFCASSAGQGLNNEQFFGPGTRLTVL.